The rows below give T cell receptor beta chains drawn from one sample of a study of T cells in Graves' hyperthyroidism and ophthalmopathy. TCRdb used MiXCR to reprocess the multiplex PCR reads, holding one entry per CDR3 protein. Among 600,000 to 850,000 distinct CDR3 sequences listed, 18% were seen once. The specimen sequenced was blood. The receptors stem from a woman aged 45-60 years with Graves' hyperthyroidism that later progressed to Graves' ophthalmopathy. Each CDR3 is given without its conserved first and last residue. The D gene is left open where the match is weak.

ASSQGYGEYTQY | . | TRBV3-1
ASSLHGSSYNEQF | . | TRBV12-3/TRBV12-4
ASSSPGHHNSPLH | . | TRBV7-9
SASRPDRVYNEQF | TRBD1 | TRBV20-1
ASSQWRGSTDTQY | TRBD2 | TRBV3-1
ASSPWGAGSYEQY | . | TRBV5-1
SVDAEEVYGYT | . | TRBV29-1
ASSPSQVVSYNEQF | . | TRBV3-1
ATSGSDTGELF | . | TRBV15
ASSWVSDQANYGYT | . | TRBV5-1
SASRTEETQY | . | TRBV20-1
ASSLFSATGDGYT | TRBD1 | TRBV5-6
ASSFEAGDTQY | . | TRBV11-2
ASSESGQNYGYT | TRBD1 | TRBV10-2
ASSFLDRDPHEQY | TRBD1 | TRBV12-3/TRBV12-4
SARVPAGGELF | . | TRBV20-1
ASSVAGQGLSPLH | TRBD1 | TRBV9
ASSEANMGGIGQPQH | . | TRBV6-1
ASSLFGEANYGYT | . | TRBV27
ATSRAGTSGYNEQF | TRBD2 | TRBV15
ASSQGRIGNQPQH | . | TRBV3-1
SAEDRVSNTGELF | TRBD1 | TRBV20-1
SASDELYKAVTLWGQGGYEQY | TRBD1 | TRBV20-1
ASSDTQGAGNTIY | TRBD1 | TRBV7-9
ASSLQGQPNTEAF | TRBD1 | TRBV12-3/TRBV12-4
ASSQGLATSYGYT | . | TRBV3-1
SARDARPEF | . | TRBV20-1
SVGQDRGYGYT | TRBD1 | TRBV29-1
SARDAGGRTDTQY | TRBD2 | TRBV20-1
ASSMDHPGTQY | . | TRBV7-3
AWSQDRSYEQY | . | TRBV30
ASSYHGQAVNTEAF | TRBD1 | TRBV6-5
ASSFMAGGTYNEQF | TRBD2 | TRBV28
ASSVVFGSEAF | . | TRBV9
ASSLDLAGALETQY | TRBD2 | TRBV11-2
ASSETPSYEQY | . | TRBV9
ASSYSRLVSSYNEQF | . | TRBV6-5
ASSVGAMTSQETQY | . | TRBV9
ASRVQQGAGTDTQY | TRBD1 | TRBV12-3/TRBV12-4
SVRPFANKAAGYT | . | TRBV29-1
ASRERASDLSEQY | . | TRBV13
ASSRTRQANYGYT | . | TRBV19
SARNRAAGNQPQH | . | TRBV20-1
ASSRLGDGTYEQY | . | TRBV11-2
ASSLAGVGRVQETQY | TRBD2 | TRBV5-1
ASSLAGQGGGNTIY | . | TRBV12-3/TRBV12-4
ASSEYGTQY | . | TRBV6-1
ASSIAGTERDTQY | . | TRBV19
ASSLDLQGAVNEQF | TRBD1 | TRBV11-3
ASSPRGNQETQY | . | TRBV19
ASSYQGQLHYGYT | TRBD1 | TRBV6-2/TRBV6-3
ASRSEGTSNNEQF | . | TRBV2
ASRMTSGAYNEQF | TRBD2 | TRBV2